This T cell receptor (beta chain) was profiled in a study of blood T cells in healthy people across ages. Study-wide results and limits: Naive CD4+ cells and diversity were both higher in long-lived donors than in aged donors.

Together with a sample-barcoded 5' primer, a J-beta primer mix was included in a second PCR lasting about 6 to 11 cycles. TCRdb re-derived calls from the 5' RACE reads in MiXCR, one entry per CDR3 protein. The sample includes some 940,000 distinct CDR3 sequences, about 27% of them seen just once. This clonotype was counted ten times or more. Its antigen remains unidentified. CDR1 SGHTA and CDR2 FQGNSA come from the germline V gene. This CDR3 has 14 residues. The ends were cut back, 1 base at V and 4 bases at J, with 10 bases in the middle. A further study also used this sample, focusing on T cells of mothers and their children. That source reports: For each mother, over 9 million TCR beta CDR3 reads were obtained, and for each child, roughly 2.8 million.

This sequence was found in a middle-aged woman in good health. Sequenced: blood. The chain has TRBV7-2 and TRBJ1-2, with D unresolved. Here the CDR3 reads CASSLEGIGYGYTF. The CDR3 DNA is TGTGCCAGCAGCTTAGAGGGTATTGGCTATGGCTACACCTTC.